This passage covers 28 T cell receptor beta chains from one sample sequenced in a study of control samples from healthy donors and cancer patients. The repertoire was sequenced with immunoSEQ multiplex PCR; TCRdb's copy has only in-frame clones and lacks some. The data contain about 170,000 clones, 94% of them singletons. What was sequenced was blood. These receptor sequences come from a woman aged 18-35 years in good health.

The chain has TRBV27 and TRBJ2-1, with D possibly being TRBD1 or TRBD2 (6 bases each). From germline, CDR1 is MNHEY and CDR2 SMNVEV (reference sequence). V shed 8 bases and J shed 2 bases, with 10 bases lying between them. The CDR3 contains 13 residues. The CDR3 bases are TGTGCCAGCGGGGGGCTAGCCTACAATGAGCAGTTCTTC. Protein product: CASGGLAYNEQFF.

This CDR3 is CASSRIAGRTAGNTIYF. CDR3 nucleotides: TGCGCCAGCAGCCGTATCGCCGGGCGGACAGCAGGAAACACCATATATTTT. V is TRBV4-3 and J is TRBJ1-3, with D possibly matching TRBD1 (6 bases). CDR1 is LGHNA, CDR2 YSLEER, per germline. With 4 bases removed from V and 4 bases from J, the gap between germline ends came to 20 bases. The CDR3 consists of 17 residues.

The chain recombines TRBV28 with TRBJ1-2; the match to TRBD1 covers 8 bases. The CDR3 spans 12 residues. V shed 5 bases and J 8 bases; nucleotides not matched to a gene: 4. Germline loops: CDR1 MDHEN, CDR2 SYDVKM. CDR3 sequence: CASSDRGVGYTF. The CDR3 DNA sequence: TGTGCCAGCAGTGACAGGGGCGTCGGCTACACCTTC.

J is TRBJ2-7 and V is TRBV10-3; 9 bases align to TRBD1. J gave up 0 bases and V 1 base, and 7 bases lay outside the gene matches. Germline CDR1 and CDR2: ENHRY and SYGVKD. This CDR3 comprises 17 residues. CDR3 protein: CAISEFSGTGPSYEQYF. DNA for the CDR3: TGTGCCATCAGTGAGTTCTCTGGGACAGGGCCCTCCTACGAGCAGTACTTC.

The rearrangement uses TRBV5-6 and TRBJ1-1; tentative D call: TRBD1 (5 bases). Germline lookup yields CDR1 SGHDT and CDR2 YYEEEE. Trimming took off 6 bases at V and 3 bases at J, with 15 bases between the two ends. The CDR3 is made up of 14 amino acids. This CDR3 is CASTQPGPDTEAFF. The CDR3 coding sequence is TGTGCCAGCACGCAACCGGGACCGGACACTGAAGCTTTCTTT.

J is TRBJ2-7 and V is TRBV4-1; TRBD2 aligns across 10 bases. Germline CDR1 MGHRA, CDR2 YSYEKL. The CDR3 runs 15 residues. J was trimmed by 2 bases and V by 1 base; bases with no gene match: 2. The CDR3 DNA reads TGCGCCAGCAGCCAAGGGACTAGCGGAACCTACGAGCAGTACTTC. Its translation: CASSQGTSGTYEQYF.

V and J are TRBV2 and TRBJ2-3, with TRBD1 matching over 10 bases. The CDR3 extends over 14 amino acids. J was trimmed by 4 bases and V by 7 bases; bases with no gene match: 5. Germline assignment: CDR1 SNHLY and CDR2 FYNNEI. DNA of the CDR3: TGTGCCAGCACCGGACAGGGGGTATCAGATACGCAGTATTTT. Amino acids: CASTGQGVSDTQYF.

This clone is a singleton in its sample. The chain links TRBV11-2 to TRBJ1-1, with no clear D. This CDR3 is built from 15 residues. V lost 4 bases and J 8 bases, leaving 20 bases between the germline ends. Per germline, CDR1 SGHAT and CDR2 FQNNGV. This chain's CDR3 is CASSSLSGSKAEAFF. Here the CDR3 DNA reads TGTGCCAGCAGCTCCCTATCCGGAAGTAAAGCCGAAGCTTTCTTT.

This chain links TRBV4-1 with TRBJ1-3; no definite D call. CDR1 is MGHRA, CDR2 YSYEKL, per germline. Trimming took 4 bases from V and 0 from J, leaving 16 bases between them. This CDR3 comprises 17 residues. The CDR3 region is CASSPYEKASSGNTIYF. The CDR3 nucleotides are TGCGCCAGCAGCCCCTATGAGAAGGCCAGCTCTGGAAACACCATATATTTT.

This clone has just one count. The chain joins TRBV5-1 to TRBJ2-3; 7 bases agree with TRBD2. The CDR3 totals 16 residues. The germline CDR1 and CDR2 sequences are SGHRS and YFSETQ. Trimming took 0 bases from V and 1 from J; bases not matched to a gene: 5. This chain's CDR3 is CASSLVVAGGTDTQYF. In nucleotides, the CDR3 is TGCGCCAGCAGCTTGGTTGTCGCGGGGGGCACAGATACGCAGTATTTT.

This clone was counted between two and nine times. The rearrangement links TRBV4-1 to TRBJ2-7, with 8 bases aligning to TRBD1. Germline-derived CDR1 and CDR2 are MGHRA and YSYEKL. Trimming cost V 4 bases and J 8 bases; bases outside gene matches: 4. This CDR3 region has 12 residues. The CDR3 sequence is CASSLDRGQQYF. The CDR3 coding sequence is TGCGCCAGCAGCCTTGACAGGGGTCAGCAGTACTTC.

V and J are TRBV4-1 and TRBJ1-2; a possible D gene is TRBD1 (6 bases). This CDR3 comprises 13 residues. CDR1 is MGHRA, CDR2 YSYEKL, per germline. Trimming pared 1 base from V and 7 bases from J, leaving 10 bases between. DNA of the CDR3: TGCGCCAGCAGCCAAGCAGGGGTTGGTGGCTACACCTTC. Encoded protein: CASSQAGVGGYTF.

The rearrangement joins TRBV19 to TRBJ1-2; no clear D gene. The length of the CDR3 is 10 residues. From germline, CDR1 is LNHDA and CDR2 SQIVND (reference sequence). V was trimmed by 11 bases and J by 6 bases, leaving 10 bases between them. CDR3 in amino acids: CAGEVDGYTF. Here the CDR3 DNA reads TGTGCCGGAGAGGTTGATGGCTACACCTTC. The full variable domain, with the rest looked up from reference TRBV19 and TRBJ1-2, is DGGITQSPKYLFRKEGQNVTLSCEQNLNHDAMYWYRQDPGQGLRLIYYSQIVNDFQKGDIAEGYSVSREKKESFPLTVTSAQKNPTAFYLCAGEVDGYTFGSGTRLTVV.

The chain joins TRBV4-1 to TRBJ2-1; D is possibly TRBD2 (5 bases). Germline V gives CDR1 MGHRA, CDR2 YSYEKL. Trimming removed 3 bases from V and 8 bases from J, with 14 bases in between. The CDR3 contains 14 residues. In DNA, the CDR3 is TGCGCCAGCAGCCAGATAGCGCGCCGGGATGAGCAGTTCTTC. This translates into CASSQIARRDEQFF.

The CDR3 is CASSKPGTAYGYTF. The CDR3 bases are TGTGCCAGCAGTAAGCCCGGGACAGCCTATGGCTACACCTTC. The chain carries TRBV21-1 and TRBJ1-2; the table's D gene call, TRBD1, was not cross checked with the DNA. TRBV21-1 is assigned pseudogene status. There are 14 residues in the CDR3.

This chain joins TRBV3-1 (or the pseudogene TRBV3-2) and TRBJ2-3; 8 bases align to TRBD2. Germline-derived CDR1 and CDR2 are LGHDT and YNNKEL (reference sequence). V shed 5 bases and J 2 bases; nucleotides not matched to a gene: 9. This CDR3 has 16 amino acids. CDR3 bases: TGTGCCAGCAGCTCGCAGCGGGAGAGATACACAGATACGCAGTATTTT. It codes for CASSSQRERYTDTQYF.

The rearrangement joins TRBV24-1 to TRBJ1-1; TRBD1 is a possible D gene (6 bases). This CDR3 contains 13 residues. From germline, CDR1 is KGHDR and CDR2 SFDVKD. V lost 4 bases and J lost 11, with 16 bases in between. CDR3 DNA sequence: TGTGCCACCAGTGACGAGAGGGGGACGAAGGCTTTCTTT. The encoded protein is CATSDERGTKAFF.

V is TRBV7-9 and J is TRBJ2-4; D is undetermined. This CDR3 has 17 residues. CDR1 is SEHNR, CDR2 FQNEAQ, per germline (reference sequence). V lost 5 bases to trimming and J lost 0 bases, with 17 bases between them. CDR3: CASSPSRVPLAKNIQYF. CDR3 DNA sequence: TGTGCCAGCAGCCCAAGTCGGGTCCCACTAGCCAAAAACATTCAGTACTTC.

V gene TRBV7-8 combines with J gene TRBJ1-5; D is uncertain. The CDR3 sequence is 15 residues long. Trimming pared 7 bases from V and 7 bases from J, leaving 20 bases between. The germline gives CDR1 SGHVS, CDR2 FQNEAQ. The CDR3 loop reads CASTSAGEGRQPQHF. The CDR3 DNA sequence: TGTGCCAGCACCAGTGCCGGGGAGGGCCGGCAGCCCCAGCATTTT. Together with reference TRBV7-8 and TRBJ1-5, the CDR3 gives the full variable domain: GAGVSQSPRYKVAKRGQDVALRCDPISGHVSLFWYQQALGQGPEFLTYFQNEAQLDKSGLPSDRFFAERPEGSVSTLKIQRTQQEDSAVYLCASTSAGEGRQPQHFGDGTRLSIL.

The CDR3 region is CASRQGPEAFF. The DNA of the CDR3 is TGTGCCAGCAGGCAGGGCCCTGAAGCTTTCTTT. The chain joins TRBV2 to TRBJ1-1, with D possibly TRBD1 on 5 matching bases. The CDR3 contains 11 residues. The germline V gene has CDR1 SNHLY and CDR2 FYNNEI. The germline V and J ends were trimmed by 6 bases and 6 bases, with 8 bases remaining between them.

CDR3 sequence (DNA): TGTGCCAGCAGTTTGAGGACAGGGGATGAAAAACTGTTTTTT. As protein: CASSLRTGDEKLFF. The gene calls are TRBV28 and TRBJ1-4; TRBD1 aligns across 9 bases. The CDR3 length is 14 residues. CDR1 is MDHEN, CDR2 SYDVKM, per germline. V shed 3 bases and J 6 bases; nucleotides not matched to a gene: 2.

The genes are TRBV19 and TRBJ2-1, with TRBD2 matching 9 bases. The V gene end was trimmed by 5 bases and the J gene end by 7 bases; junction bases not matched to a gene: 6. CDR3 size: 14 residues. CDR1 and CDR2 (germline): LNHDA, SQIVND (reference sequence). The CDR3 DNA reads TGTGCCAGTAGTCCGGGACTAGCTGGGAATGAGCAGTTCTTC. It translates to CASSPGLAGNEQFF. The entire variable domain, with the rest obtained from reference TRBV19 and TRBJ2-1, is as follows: DGGITQSPKYLFRKEGQNVTLSCEQNLNHDAMYWYRQDPGQGLRLIYYSQIVNDFQKGDIAEGYSVSREKKESFPLTVTSAQKNPTAFYLCASSPGLAGNEQFFGPGTRLTVL.

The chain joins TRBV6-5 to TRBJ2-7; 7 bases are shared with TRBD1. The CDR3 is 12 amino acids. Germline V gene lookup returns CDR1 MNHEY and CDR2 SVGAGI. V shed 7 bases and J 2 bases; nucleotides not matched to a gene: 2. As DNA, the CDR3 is TGTGCCAGCACAACAGGGGCCTACGAGCAGTACTTC. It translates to CASTTGAYEQYF.

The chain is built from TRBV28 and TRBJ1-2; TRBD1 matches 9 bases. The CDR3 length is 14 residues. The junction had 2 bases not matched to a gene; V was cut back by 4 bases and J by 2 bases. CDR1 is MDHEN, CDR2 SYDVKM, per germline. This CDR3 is CASSYGQGNYGYTF. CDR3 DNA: TGTGCCAGCAGTTACGGACAGGGGAACTATGGCTACACCTTC.

CDR3 region: CASSQDFQTGKKLFF. CDR3 sequence (DNA): TGTGCCAGCAGCCAAGATTTCCAGACAGGGAAAAAACTGTTTTTT. The chain uses TRBV4-2 and TRBJ1-4; 7 bases align to TRBD1. This CDR3 has 15 residues. Looked up from germline, CDR1 is LGHNA and CDR2 is YNFKEQ. The ends lost 0 bases at V and 9 bases at J; junction bases unmatched: 7.

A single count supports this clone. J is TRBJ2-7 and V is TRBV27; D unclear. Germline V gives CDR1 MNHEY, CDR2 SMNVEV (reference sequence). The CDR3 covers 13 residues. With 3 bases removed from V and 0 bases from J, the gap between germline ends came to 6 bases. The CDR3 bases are TGTGCCAGCAGTTTGAAAAGCTCCTACGAGCAGTACTTC. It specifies CASSLKSSYEQYF.

DNA for the CDR3: TGTGCCATCAGTGAGTCGCCCAGGGACTCTGAAGCTTTCTTT. Its protein is CAISESPRDSEAFF. The genes are TRBV10-3 and TRBJ1-1, with a possible D match to TRBD1 (5 bases). The germline V gene encodes CDR1 ENHRY and CDR2 SYGVKD. This CDR3 comprises 14 residues. Trimming took 0 bases from V and 6 from J, leaving 11 bases between them.

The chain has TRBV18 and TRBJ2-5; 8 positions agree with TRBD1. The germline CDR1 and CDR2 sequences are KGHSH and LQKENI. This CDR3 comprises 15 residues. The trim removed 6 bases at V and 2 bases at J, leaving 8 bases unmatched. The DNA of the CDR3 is TGTGCCAGCTCGAAGGGGACAGGCAGTCAAGAGACCCAGTACTTC. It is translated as CASSKGTGSQETQYF.